The TCR beta chain described here comes from a study of CD8 T cells in ankylosing spondylitis. Scientists made TCR beta libraries using quantitative 5'-RACE with molecular barcodes. TCRdb reprocessed the 5' RACE reads with MiXCR, giving one entry per CDR3 protein. This sample has some 39,000 distinct CDR3 sequences, with approximately 9.9% found just once. Details on this clonotype: What it binds is not known.

V shed 3 bases and J shed 2 bases, with 11 bases lying between them. There are 16 residues in the CDR3. CDR1 is SGHVS, CDR2 FQNEAQ, per germline. The study, taken as a whole, reports: Within ankylosing spondylitis blood, a TCR beta motif made up of under 10 highly homologous variants appeared to be characteristic. Existing reports had already noted some motif variants in reactive arthritis synovial fluid and blood.

The clonotype was recovered from a male donor with ankylosing spondylitis. The gene calls are TRBV7-8 and TRBJ1-6; maybe TRBD1 (5 bases). The sequencing input was synovial fluid, either unsorted or a sorted T cell fraction (not recorded which). This CDR3 reads CASSLVARAYNSPLHF. The CDR3 bases are TGTGCCAGCAGCTTGGTTGCCAGGGCCTATAATTCACCCCTCCACTTT.